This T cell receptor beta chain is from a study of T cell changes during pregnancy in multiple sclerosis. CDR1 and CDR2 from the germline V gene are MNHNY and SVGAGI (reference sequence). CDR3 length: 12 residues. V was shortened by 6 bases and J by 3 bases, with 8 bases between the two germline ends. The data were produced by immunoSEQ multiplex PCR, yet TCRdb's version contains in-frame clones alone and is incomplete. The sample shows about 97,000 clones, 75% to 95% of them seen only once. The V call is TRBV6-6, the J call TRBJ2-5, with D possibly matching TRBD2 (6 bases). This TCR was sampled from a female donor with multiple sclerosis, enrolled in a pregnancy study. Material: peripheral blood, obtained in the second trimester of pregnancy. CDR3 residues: CASSGTEETQYF. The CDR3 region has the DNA TGTGCCAGCAGCGGGACTGAAGAGACCCAGTACTTC.